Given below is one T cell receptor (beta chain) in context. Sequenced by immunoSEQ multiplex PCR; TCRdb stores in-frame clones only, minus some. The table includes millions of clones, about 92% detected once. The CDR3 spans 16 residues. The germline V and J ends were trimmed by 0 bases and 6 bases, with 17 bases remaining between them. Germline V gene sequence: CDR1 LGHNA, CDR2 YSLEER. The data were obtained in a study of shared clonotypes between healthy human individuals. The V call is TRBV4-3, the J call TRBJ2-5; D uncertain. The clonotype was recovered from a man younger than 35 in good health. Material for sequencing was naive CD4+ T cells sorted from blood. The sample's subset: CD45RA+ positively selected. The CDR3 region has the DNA TGCGCCAGCAGCCAAGATTCTCCAGTTAGCCTGCAGACCCAGTACTTC. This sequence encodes CASSQDSPVSLQTQYF.